A selection of T cell receptor beta chains follows, all from one sample in a study of cytotoxic CD8 clonotypes in ibrutinib-treated CLL. Here immunoSEQ multiplex PCR was the method, and the copy in TCRdb shows in-frame clones only, minus some. The data contain about 310,000 clones, just under 80% of them singletons. The sequencing used PBMCs, collected before ibrutinib treatment. These receptors all come from a human donor with chronic lymphocytic leukemia. CDR3s include the opening cysteine and the closing phenylalanine or tryptophan. A D gene is named only where the DNA matches it firmly. Clone size is given for some rows only: seen once, a few or many times, or a class if the clone is expanded.

v_call: TRBV10-3; d_call: NA; clone_size: NA; j_call: TRBJ2-5; cdr3_aa: CAIRKDSMETQYF; cdr3_nt: TGTGCCATCAGGAAAGACAGCATGGAGACCCAGTACTTC
v_call: TRBV4-1; d_call: NA; clone_size: NA; j_call: TRBJ1-1; cdr3_aa: CASSLTSGVGYMNTEAFF; cdr3_nt: TGCGCCAGCAGCCTCACCTCGGGGGTCGGATACATGAACACTGAAGCTTTCTTT
v_call: TRBV6-1; d_call: TRBD1; clone_size: NA; j_call: TRBJ2-7; cdr3_aa: CASRQLGTVAYEQYF; cdr3_nt: TGTGCCAGCAGACAACTAGGGACAGTAGCCTACGAGCAGTACTTC
v_call: TRBV27; d_call: NA; clone_size: NA; j_call: TRBJ2-6; cdr3_aa: CASSLVAGIGLGANVLTF; cdr3_nt: TGTGCCAGCAGTTTAGTGGCAGGGATCGGTCTGGGGGCCAACGTCCTGACTTTC
v_call: TRBV7-6; d_call: NA; clone_size: NA; j_call: TRBJ2-5; cdr3_aa: CASSSDSWGETQYF; cdr3_nt: TGTGCCAGCAGCTCGGATAGTTGGGGAGAGACCCAGTACTTC
v_call: TRBV9; d_call: TRBD1; clone_size: NA; j_call: TRBJ1-2; cdr3_aa: CASSGDRVTF; cdr3_nt: TGTGCCAGCAGCGGGGACAGGGTAACCTTC
v_call: TRBV29-1; d_call: TRBD1; clone_size: NA; j_call: TRBJ1-2; cdr3_aa: CSVDNRGYGYTF; cdr3_nt: TGCAGCGTTGATAACAGGGGGTATGGCTACACCTTC
v_call: TRBV30; d_call: NA; clone_size: NA; j_call: TRBJ1-2; cdr3_aa: CAWSLSLGALANYGYTF; cdr3_nt: TGTGCCTGGAGTTTATCATTAGGGGCTCTAGCTAACTATGGCTACACCTTC
v_call: TRBV30; d_call: TRBD1; clone_size: NA; j_call: TRBJ1-1; cdr3_aa: CAWGDTGATEAFF; cdr3_nt: TGTGCCTGGGGGGATACAGGGGCCACTGAAGCTTTCTTT
v_call: TRBV6-4; d_call: TRBD2; clone_size: NA; j_call: TRBJ2-1; cdr3_aa: CASRRTSGSYNEQFF; cdr3_nt: TGTGCCAGCAGAAGGACTAGCGGCTCCTACAATGAGCAGTTCTTC
v_call: TRBV7-9; d_call: TRBD2; clone_size: NA; j_call: TRBJ2-3; cdr3_aa: CASSSRLAGQLSTDTQYF; cdr3_nt: TGTGCCAGCAGCAGCCGACTAGCGGGCCAACTTAGCACAGATACGCAGTATTTT
v_call: TRBV7-3; d_call: TRBD2; clone_size: once; j_call: TRBJ2-1; cdr3_aa: CASSFTGGPWNEQFF; cdr3_nt: TGTGCCAGCAGCTTTACGGGAGGGCCCTGGAATGAGCAGTTCTTC
v_call: TRBV4-2; d_call: NA; clone_size: NA; j_call: TRBJ1-2; cdr3_aa: CASSQGDGDRPGYTF; cdr3_nt: TGTGCCAGCAGCCAAGGGGACGGGGACCGACCGGGCTACACCTTC
v_call: TRBV6-1; d_call: TRBD1; clone_size: NA; j_call: TRBJ2-7; cdr3_aa: CASSEWGTGYEQYF; cdr3_nt: TGTGCCAGCAGTGAGTGGGGGACAGGCTACGAGCAGTACTTC
v_call: TRBV30; d_call: NA; clone_size: NA; j_call: TRBJ2-6; cdr3_aa: CAWSVGSSGANVLTF; cdr3_nt: TGTGCCTGGAGTGTTGGGTCCTCTGGGGCCAACGTCCTGACTTTC
v_call: TRBV7-8; d_call: NA; clone_size: NA; j_call: TRBJ2-7; cdr3_aa: CASSLQKYRVYEQYF; cdr3_nt: TGTGCCAGCAGCTTACAAAAGTATCGCGTCTACGAGCAGTACTTC
v_call: TRBV19; d_call: NA; clone_size: NA; j_call: TRBJ1-5; cdr3_aa: CASSIAGEGGNQPQHF; cdr3_nt: TGTGCCAGTAGTATAGCTGGGGAGGGGGGCAATCAGCCCCAGCATTTT
v_call: TRBV5-4; d_call: TRBD1; clone_size: NA; j_call: TRBJ1-5; cdr3_aa: CASSLYGTVNQPQHF; cdr3_nt: TGTGCCAGCAGCTTGTACGGGACAGTTAATCAGCCCCAGCATTTT
v_call: TRBV4-3; d_call: NA; clone_size: NA; j_call: TRBJ1-2; cdr3_aa: CASSQGQGYGYTF; cdr3_nt: TGCGCCAGCAGCCAAGGCCAGGGCTATGGCTACACCTTC
v_call: TRBV9; d_call: TRBD2; clone_size: NA; j_call: TRBJ2-4; cdr3_aa: CASSPDYSGKQNIQYF; cdr3_nt: TGTGCCAGCAGCCCTGACTATAGCGGGAAACAAAACATTCAGTACTTC
v_call: TRBV28; d_call: NA; clone_size: NA; j_call: TRBJ1-1; cdr3_aa: CASMGSLNTEAFF; cdr3_nt: TGTGCCAGCATGGGCAGTTTGAACACTGAAGCTTTCTTT
v_call: TRBV5-3; d_call: NA; clone_size: NA; j_call: TRBJ1-1; cdr3_aa: CARSLNTGLGGNTEAFF; cdr3_nt: TGTGCCAGAAGCTTGAATACAGGGTTGGGAGGGAACACTGAAGCTTTCTTT
v_call: TRBV4-1; d_call: TRBD2; clone_size: NA; j_call: TRBJ2-3; cdr3_aa: CASSQRLAADTQYF; cdr3_nt: TGCGCCAGCAGCCAAAGACTAGCGGCAGATACGCAGTATTTT
v_call: TRBV19; d_call: NA; clone_size: once; j_call: TRBJ2-1; cdr3_aa: CASSTLSPGDYYNEQFF; cdr3_nt: TGTGCCAGTAGTACCTTGTCTCCGGGAGATTACTACAATGAGCAGTTCTTC
v_call: TRBV27; d_call: TRBD2; clone_size: NA; j_call: TRBJ2-7; cdr3_aa: CASSKLAGSREQYF; cdr3_nt: TGTGCCAGCAGCAAACTAGCGGGGTCCCGCGAGCAGTACTTC
v_call: TRBV7-2; d_call: NA; clone_size: few; j_call: TRBJ2-7; cdr3_aa: CASSQEQQQYF; cdr3_nt: TGTGCCAGCAGCCAGGAACAACAGCAGTACTTC
v_call: TRBV29-1; d_call: NA; clone_size: NA; j_call: TRBJ1-5; cdr3_aa: CSVTSGNQPQHF; cdr3_nt: TGCAGCGTTACCAGTGGCAATCAGCCCCAGCATTTT
v_call: TRBV25-1; d_call: TRBD1; clone_size: few; j_call: TRBJ1-2; cdr3_aa: CASSGGGQAYF; cdr3_nt: TGTGCCAGCAGTGGGGGGGGACAGGCGTACTTC
v_call: TRBV6-1; d_call: NA; clone_size: NA; j_call: TRBJ1-5; cdr3_aa: CASRATTGIHQPQHF; cdr3_nt: TGTGCCAGCAGGGCGACGACAGGAATCCATCAGCCCCAGCATTTT
v_call: TRBV19; d_call: NA; clone_size: NA; j_call: TRBJ2-7; cdr3_aa: CASSTHRGRWYEQYF; cdr3_nt: TGTGCCAGTAGTACCCATCGGGGCAGGTGGTACGAGCAGTACTTC
v_call: TRBV27; d_call: NA; clone_size: few; j_call: TRBJ2-7; cdr3_aa: CASSSGYEQYF; cdr3_nt: TGTGCCAGCAGTTCTGGATACGAGCAGTACTTC
v_call: TRBV27; d_call: NA; clone_size: NA; j_call: TRBJ1-5; cdr3_aa: CASSSRGGQPQHF; cdr3_nt: TGTGCCAGCAGTTCACGCGGTGGGCAGCCCCAGCATTTT
v_call: TRBV2; d_call: TRBD1; clone_size: NA; j_call: TRBJ2-5; cdr3_aa: CASSGVGQGGGTQYF; cdr3_nt: TGTGCCAGCAGTGGGGTCGGACAGGGAGGTGGGACCCAGTACTTC
v_call: TRBV27; d_call: TRBD2; clone_size: NA; j_call: TRBJ2-7; cdr3_aa: CASSPSGSAYEQYF; cdr3_nt: TGTGCCAGCAGCCCGAGCGGGAGTGCCTACGAGCAGTACTTC
v_call: TRBV15; d_call: TRBD2; clone_size: NA; j_call: TRBJ2-7; cdr3_aa: CATTRAGGSYEQYF; cdr3_nt: TGTGCCACCACCCGAGCGGGAGGTTCCTACGAGCAGTACTTC
v_call: TRBV7-2; d_call: NA; clone_size: NA; j_call: TRBJ2-1; cdr3_aa: CASSLANPYNEQFF; cdr3_nt: TGTGCCAGCAGCTTAGCGAACCCCTACAATGAGCAGTTCTTC
v_call: TRBV7-3; d_call: TRBD2; clone_size: NA; j_call: TRBJ2-3; cdr3_aa: CASSPTSGGTDTQYF; cdr3_nt: TGTGCCAGCAGCCCCACTAGCGGGGGCACAGATACGCAGTATTTT
v_call: TRBV7-3; d_call: NA; clone_size: NA; j_call: TRBJ2-1; cdr3_aa: CASSFSLWGEQFF; cdr3_nt: TGTGCCAGCAGCTTTTCCCTATGGGGTGAGCAGTTCTTC
v_call: TRBV6-5; d_call: TRBD1; clone_size: NA; j_call: TRBJ2-3; cdr3_aa: CASSSPGQQRDTQYF; cdr3_nt: TGTGCCAGCAGTTCACCGGGACAGCAAAGAGATACGCAGTATTTT
v_call: TRBV29-1; d_call: NA; clone_size: NA; j_call: TRBJ1-2; cdr3_aa: CSVETRDGYTF; cdr3_nt: TGCAGCGTTGAGACCAGGGATGGCTACACCTTC
v_call: TRBV15; d_call: NA; clone_size: NA; j_call: TRBJ1-5; cdr3_aa: CATSRGTGDQPQHF; cdr3_nt: TGTGCCACCAGCAGGGGGACGGGTGATCAGCCCCAGCATTTT